In this sample, the clone carrying this TCR beta chain turned up a few times. What it recognizes is unknown. These data belong to a study of molecular identifiers for immune sequencing clone quantification. Study-wide results and limits: Even with some 990,000 naive cells present, spiked Jurkat TCR RNA from one cell was reportedly detectable.

Based on a CD8+CD4-CCR7+CD45RA+ profile, naive CD8 T cells were sorted. TCRdb passed the PCR reads through MiXCR, listing each CDR3 protein once. In the table there are 88,000 or so distinct CDR3 sequences, under 25% of which are singletons. Germline CDR1 is MDHEN and CDR2 is SYDVKM. The CDR3 consists of 15 residues. V lost 4 bases, J lost 0 bases, and 12 bases lay in between. The TCR comes from a human donor in good health. Some libraries in this study had Jurkat cell RNA spiked in. The chain joins TRBV28 to TRBJ1-1; maybe TRBD1 (6 bases). Sequencing input: naive CD8+ T cells from blood, with Jurkat cell RNA spiked in. The sample's subset: FACS-sorted CD8+CD4-CCR7+CD45RA+ naive T cells. The CDR3 reads CASSSPQGMNTEAFF. The DNA of the CDR3 is TGTGCCAGCAGTTCCCCCCAGGGGATGAACACTGAAGCTTTCTTT.